The clone carrying this T cell receptor beta chain was counted ten times or more. Its specificity is unknown. In the library, individual cDNA molecules carried attached unique molecular identifiers. TCRdb reprocessed the 5' RACE reads with MiXCR, giving one entry per CDR3 protein. This table has 25,000 or so distinct CDR3 sequences, less than 7% appearing once. This entry comes from a study of early T cells in non-severe SARS-CoV-2 infection. Study at large: Sequencing was performed on bulk RNA from unsorted whole blood, leaving chains unpaired.

Study-wide points: Anti-spike CD8 responses were favored in VDJdb matching, and private and CD4 specificities were missed.

Sample: whole blood. The receptor was isolated from an adult who was a healthcare worker with PCR-confirmed SARS-CoV-2 infection or an uninfected control (not recorded which).

The CDR3 here is CASSWEFKAVNEQFF. The CDR3, as DNA: TGTGCCAGCTCATGGGAGTTCAAAGCAGTCAATGAGCAGTTCTTC. The chain employs TRBV18 and TRBJ2-1; tentative D call: TRBD2 (5 bases). Per the germline V gene, CDR1 is KGHSH and CDR2 is LQKENI. V was pared by 5 bases and J by 6 bases, with 17 bases between. This CDR3 contains 15 residues. The full variable domain, its missing parts supplied by reference TRBV18 and TRBJ2-1, is NAGVMQNPRHLVRRRGQEARLRCSPMKGHSHVYWYRQLPEEGLKFMVYLQKENIIDESGMPKERFSAEFPKEGPSILRIQQVVRGDSAAYFCASSWEFKAVNEQFFGPGTRLTVL.